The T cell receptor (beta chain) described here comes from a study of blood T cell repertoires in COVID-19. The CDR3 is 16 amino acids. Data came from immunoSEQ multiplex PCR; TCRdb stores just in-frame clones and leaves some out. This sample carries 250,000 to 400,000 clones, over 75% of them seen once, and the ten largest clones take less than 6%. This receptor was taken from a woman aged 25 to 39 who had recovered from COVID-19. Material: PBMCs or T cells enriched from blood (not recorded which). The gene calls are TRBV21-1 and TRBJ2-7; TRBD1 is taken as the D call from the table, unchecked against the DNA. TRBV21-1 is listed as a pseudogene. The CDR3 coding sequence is TGTGCCAGCAGCAAAGGGGCGGGGACAGAGCCCAACGAGCAGTACTTC. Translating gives CASSKGAGTEPNEQYF.